This T cell receptor beta chain was recovered during a study of blood T cell repertoires in COVID-19. Study at large: Researchers got acute and convalescent COVID-19 samples from the United States, Italy and Spain. The analysed material was cDNA or gDNA that came from T cells, B-cell-depleted T cells, or PBMCs.

The authors' processing: The authors estimated nucleated cell counts from reference gene primer amplification. The repertoire was sequenced with immunoSEQ multiplex PCR; TCRdb's copy has only in-frame clones and lacks some. D and trimming come from the DNA, and the V and J calls and clone size come from that table. The sample includes some 80,000 clones, roughly 90% seen only once; the top ten take 2.5% to 3.5%. Germline CDR1 reads SQVTM; CDR2 reads ANQGSEA. V gave up 3 bases and J gave up 1 base, with 14 bases separating them. This CDR3 contains 15 residues. This sequence joins TRBV29-1 and TRBJ2-3; maybe TRBD1 (5 bases). Sample: peripheral blood. This clonotype originated in a woman aged 45-60 years with active or convalescent COVID-19. CDR3 protein: CSVEGWEGGTDTQYF. CDR3 nucleotide sequence: TGCAGCGTTGAGGGTTGGGAAGGGGGCACAGATACGCAGTATTTT.